This T cell receptor beta chain was documented in a study of circulating and synovial CD4+ cells in juvenile arthritis. This CDR3 region has 14 residues. The V segment lost 6 bases and the J segment 5 bases; nucleotides outside the gene matches: 4. The germline CDR1 and CDR2 sequences are WNHNN and SYGVQD (reference sequence). Sequencing was performed with immunoSEQ multiplex PCR; in TCRdb, only in-frame clones are kept and a portion is missing. The sample yields 2,500 to 4,000 clones, 82% seen once. The chain has TRBV10-1 and TRBJ2-5; 12 nucleotides match TRBD1. Sequencing was carried out using CD4+ T cells from synovial fluid. This receptor was obtained from a human donor with juvenile idiopathic arthritis. The CDR3 loop reads CASSGTGGAETQYF. CDR3 nucleotide sequence: TGCGCCAGCAGCGGGACAGGGGGCGCGGAGACCCAGTACTTC.